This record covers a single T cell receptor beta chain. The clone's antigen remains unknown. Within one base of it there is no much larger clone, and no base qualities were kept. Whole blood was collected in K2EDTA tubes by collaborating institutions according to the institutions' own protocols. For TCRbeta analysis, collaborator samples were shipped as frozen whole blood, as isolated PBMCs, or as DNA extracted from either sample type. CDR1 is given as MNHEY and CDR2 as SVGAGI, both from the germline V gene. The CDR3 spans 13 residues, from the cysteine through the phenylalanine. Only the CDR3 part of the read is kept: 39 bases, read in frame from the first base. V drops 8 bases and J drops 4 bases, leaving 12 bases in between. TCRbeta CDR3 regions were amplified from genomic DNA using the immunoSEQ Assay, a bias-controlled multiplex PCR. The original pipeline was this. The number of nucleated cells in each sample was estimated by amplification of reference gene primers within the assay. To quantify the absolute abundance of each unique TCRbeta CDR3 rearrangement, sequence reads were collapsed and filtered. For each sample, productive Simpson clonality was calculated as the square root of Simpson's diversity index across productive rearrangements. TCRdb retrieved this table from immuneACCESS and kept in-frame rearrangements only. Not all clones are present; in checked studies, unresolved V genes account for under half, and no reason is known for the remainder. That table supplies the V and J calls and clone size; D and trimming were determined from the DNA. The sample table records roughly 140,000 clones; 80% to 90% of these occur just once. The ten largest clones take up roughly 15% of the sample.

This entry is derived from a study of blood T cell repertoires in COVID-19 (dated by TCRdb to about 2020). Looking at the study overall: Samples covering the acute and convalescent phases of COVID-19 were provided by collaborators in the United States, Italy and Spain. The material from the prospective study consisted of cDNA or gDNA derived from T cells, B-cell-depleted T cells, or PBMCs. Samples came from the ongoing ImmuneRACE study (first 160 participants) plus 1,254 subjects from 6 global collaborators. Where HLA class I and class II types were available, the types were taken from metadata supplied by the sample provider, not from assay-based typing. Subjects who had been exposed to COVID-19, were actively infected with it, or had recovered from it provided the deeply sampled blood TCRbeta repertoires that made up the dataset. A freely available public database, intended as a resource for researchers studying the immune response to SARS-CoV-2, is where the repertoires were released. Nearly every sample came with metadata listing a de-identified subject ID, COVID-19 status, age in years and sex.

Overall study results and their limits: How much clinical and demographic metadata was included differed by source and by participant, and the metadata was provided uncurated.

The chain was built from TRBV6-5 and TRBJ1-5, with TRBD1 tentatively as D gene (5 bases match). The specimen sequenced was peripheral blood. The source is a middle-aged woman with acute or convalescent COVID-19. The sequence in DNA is TGTGCCAGCGGAGAACAGGTTAATCAGCCCCAGCATTTT. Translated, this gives CASGEQVNQPQHF.